Given below is one T cell receptor (beta chain) in context. V gave up 2 bases and J gave up 7 bases; unmatched junction bases: 1. The CDR3 spans 13 residues. Per the germline V gene, CDR1 is MNHEY and CDR2 is SMNVEV (reference sequence). All the donors were Caucasian adults who lived in Nashville, Tennessee. The data stem from a study of shared clonotypes between healthy human individuals. Deep was the level at which the assay was run. The repertoire was sequenced with immunoSEQ multiplex PCR; TCRdb's copy has only in-frame clones and lacks some. The sample records around 2.5 million clones, roughly 93% being singletons.

The sequence was obtained from a man between 18 and 35 years old in good health. Some clones in this sample may be carry-over from other donors' samples. The sample comprised naive CD4+ T cells from PBMCs. Subset denoted: CD45RA+ positively selected. The chain has TRBV27 and TRBJ2-1, with 8 bases aligning to TRBD1. CDR3: CASSLRQGNEQFF. In DNA form, the CDR3 reads TGTGCCAGCAGTTTACGACAGGGGAATGAGCAGTTCTTC.